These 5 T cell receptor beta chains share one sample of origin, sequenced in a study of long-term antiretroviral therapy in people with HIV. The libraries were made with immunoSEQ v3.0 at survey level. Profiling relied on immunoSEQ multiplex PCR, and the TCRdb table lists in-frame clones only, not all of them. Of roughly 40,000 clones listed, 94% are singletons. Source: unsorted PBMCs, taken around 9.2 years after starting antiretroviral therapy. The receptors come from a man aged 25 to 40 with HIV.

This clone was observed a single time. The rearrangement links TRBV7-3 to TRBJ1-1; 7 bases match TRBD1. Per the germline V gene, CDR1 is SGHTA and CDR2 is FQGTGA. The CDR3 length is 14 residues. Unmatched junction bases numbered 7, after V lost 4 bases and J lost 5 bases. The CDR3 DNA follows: TGTGCCAGCAGCTCCCAGGAGGGGGCGACTGAAGCTTTCTTT. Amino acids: CASSSQEGATEAFF.

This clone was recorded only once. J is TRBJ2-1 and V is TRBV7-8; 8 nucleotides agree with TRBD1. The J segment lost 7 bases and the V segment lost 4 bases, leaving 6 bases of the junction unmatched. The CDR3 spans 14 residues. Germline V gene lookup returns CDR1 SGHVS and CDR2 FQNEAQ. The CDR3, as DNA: TGTGCCAGCAGCTCAGGGGGCGCCCATAATGAGCAGTTCTTC. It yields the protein CASSSGGAHNEQFF.

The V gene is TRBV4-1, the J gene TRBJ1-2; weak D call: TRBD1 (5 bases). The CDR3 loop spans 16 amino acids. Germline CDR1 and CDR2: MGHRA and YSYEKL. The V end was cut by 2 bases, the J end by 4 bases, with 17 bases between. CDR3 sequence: CASSQSSGTAFYGYTF. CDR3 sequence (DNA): TGCGCCAGCAGCCAATCCTCCGGGACTGCTTTCTATGGCTACACCTTC.

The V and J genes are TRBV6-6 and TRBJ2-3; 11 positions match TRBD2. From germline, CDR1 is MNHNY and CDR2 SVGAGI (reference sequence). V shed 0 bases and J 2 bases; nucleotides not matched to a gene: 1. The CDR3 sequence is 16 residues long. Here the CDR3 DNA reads TGTGCCAGCAGTTACTCTAGCGGGGGGGCCACAGATACGCAGTATTTT. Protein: CASSYSSGGATDTQYF.

DNA of the CDR3: TGCGCCAGCAGCCAAGTTTCCTACAATGAGCAGTTCTTC. This codes for CASSQVSYNEQFF. The V gene is TRBV4-1, the J gene TRBJ2-1; D is unresolved. Germline-derived CDR1 and CDR2 are MGHRA and YSYEKL. The CDR3 has 13 residues. V was trimmed by 1 base and J by 1 base, leaving 2 bases between them.